Detailed here is one T cell receptor beta chain. Trimming removed 7 bases from V and 8 bases from J; junction bases left unmatched: 12. In germline, CDR1 is SGHRS, CDR2 YFSETQ. This CDR3 spans 15 amino acids. TCRdb recomputed calls from the RT-PCR reads with MiXCR, one row per CDR3 protein. The sample contains about 680,000 distinct CDR3 sequences, 11% to 15% of which appear only once. The origin of this receptor is a female donor in good health, serving as a healthy control. The V gene is TRBV5-1, the J gene TRBJ2-3, with 11 bases fitting TRBD2. The specimen sequenced was memory CD4+ T cells from blood. CDR3 amino acids: CASGGASGGKRTQYF. The CDR3 nucleotides read TGCGCCAGCGGAGGGGCTAGCGGGGGGAAACGTACGCAGTATTTT. The whole variable domain, remainder taken from reference TRBV5-1 and TRBJ2-3, is KAGVTQTPRYLIKTRGQQVTLSCSPISGHRSVSWYQQTPGQGLQFLFEYFSETQRNKGNFPGRFSGRQFSNSRSEMNVSTLELGDSALYLCASGGASGGKRTQYFGPGTRLTVL.